This T cell receptor (beta chain) was profiled in a study of blood T cell repertoires in COVID-19. CDR3 length: 14 amino acids. Germline CDR1 and CDR2: MRHNA and SNTAGT. The V gene end was trimmed by 5 bases and the J gene end by 8 bases; junction bases not matched to a gene: 8. Only in-frame clones appear in the TCRdb table, and some are missing; sequencing was by immunoSEQ multiplex PCR. The table lists about 190,000 clones, 70% to 85% of them singletons, with around 12% in the top ten. What was sequenced was peripheral blood. The clonotype originates from a woman between 50 and 59 years old with acute or convalescent COVID-19. The rearrangement uses TRBV6-4 and TRBJ2-3; 9 positions agree with TRBD2. CDR3 sequence: CASSSAGGAGTQYF. As DNA, the CDR3 is TGTGCCAGCAGTTCAGCGGGGGGTGCGGGTACGCAGTATTTT.